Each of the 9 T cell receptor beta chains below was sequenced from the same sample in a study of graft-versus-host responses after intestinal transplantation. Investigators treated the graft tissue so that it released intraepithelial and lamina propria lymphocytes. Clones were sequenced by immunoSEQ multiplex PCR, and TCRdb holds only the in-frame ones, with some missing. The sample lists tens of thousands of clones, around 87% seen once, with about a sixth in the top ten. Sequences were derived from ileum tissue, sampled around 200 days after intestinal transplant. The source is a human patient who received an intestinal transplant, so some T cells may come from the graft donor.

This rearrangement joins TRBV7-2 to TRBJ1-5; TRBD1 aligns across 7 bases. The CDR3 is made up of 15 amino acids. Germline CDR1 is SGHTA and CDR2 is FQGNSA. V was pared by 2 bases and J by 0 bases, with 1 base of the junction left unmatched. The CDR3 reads CASSLWDSSNQPQHF. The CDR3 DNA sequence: TGTGCCAGCAGCTTATGGGACAGTAGCAATCAGCCCCAGCATTTT.

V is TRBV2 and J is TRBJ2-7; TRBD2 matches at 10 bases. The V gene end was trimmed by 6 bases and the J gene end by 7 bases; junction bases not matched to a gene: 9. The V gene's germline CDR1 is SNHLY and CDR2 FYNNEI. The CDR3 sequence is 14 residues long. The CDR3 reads CASRTSGTEGEQYF. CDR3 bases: TGTGCCAGCAGAACTAGCGGGACGGAGGGGGAGCAGTACTTC.

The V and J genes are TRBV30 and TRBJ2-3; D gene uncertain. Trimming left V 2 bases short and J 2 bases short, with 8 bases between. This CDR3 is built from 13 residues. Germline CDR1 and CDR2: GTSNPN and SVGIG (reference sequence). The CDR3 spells CAWSLTLTDTQYF. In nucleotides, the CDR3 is TGTGCCTGGAGTCTCACCCTCACAGATACGCAGTATTTT.

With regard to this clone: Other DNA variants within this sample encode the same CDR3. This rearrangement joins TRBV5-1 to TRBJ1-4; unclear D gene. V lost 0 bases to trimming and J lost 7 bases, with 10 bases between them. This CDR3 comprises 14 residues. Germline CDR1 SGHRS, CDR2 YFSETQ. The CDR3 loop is CASSLVGNGEKLFF. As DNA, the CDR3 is TGCGCCAGCAGCTTGGTAGGGAATGGTGAAAAACTGTTTTTT.

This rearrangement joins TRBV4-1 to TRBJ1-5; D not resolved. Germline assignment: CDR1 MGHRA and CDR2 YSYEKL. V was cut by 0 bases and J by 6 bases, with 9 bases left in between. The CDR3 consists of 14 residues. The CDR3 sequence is CASSQDGWSQPQHF. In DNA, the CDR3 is TGCGCCAGCAGCCAAGATGGGTGGAGTCAGCCCCAGCATTTT.

CDR3 residues: CASRTSGKKADTQYF. As DNA, the CDR3 is TGTGCCAGCAGAACCTCAGGGAAGAAGGCAGATACGCAGTATTTT. The chain employs TRBV6-1 and TRBJ2-3, with a weak D call TRBD1 (5 bases). V shed 6 bases and J shed 4 bases, with 17 bases lying between them. The CDR3 runs 15 residues. Germline CDR1 MNHNS, CDR2 SASEGT.

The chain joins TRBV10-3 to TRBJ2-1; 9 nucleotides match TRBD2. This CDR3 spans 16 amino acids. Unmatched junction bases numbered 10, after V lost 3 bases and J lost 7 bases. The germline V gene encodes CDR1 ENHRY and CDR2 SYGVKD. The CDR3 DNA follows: TGTGCCATCAGTGATAGATCTGCTAGCGGGAAAAATGAGCAGTTCTTC. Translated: CAISDRSASGKNEQFF.

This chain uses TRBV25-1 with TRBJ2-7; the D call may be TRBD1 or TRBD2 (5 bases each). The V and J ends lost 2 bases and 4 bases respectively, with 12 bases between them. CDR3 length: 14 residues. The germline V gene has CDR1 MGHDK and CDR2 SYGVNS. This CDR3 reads CASSEEGDRYEQYF. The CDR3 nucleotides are TGTGCCAGCAGTGAAGAAGGGGACCGGTACGAGCAGTACTTC.

The CDR3 protein is CASSRDRVVETQYF. As DNA, the CDR3 is TGTGCCAGCAGCCGTGACAGGGTGGTCGAGACCCAGTACTTC. The chain couples TRBV7-7 to TRBJ2-5; 7 bases are shared with TRBD1. The CDR3 loop spans 14 amino acids. The germline V gene encodes CDR1 SSHAT and CDR2 FNYEAQ (reference sequence). V shed 5 bases and J 5 bases; nucleotides not matched to a gene: 8.